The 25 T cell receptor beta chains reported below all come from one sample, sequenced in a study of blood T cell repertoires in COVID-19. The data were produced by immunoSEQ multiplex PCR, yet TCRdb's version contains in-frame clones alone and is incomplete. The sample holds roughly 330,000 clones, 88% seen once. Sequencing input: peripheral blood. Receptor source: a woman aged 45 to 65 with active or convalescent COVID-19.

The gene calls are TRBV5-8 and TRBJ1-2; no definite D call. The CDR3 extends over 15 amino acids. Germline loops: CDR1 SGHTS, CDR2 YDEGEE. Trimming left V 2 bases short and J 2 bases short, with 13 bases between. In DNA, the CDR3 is TGTGCCAGCAGCTTTCGTTCCTGGCAGAACTATGGCTACACCTTC. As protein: CASSFRSWQNYGYTF.

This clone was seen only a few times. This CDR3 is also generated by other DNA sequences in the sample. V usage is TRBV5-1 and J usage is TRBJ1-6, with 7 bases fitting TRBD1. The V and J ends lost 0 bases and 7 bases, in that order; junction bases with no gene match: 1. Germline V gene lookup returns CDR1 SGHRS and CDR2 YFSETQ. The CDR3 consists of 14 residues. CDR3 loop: CASSLDRGNSPLHF. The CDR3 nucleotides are TGCGCCAGCAGCTTGGACAGGGGCAATTCACCCCTCCACTTT.

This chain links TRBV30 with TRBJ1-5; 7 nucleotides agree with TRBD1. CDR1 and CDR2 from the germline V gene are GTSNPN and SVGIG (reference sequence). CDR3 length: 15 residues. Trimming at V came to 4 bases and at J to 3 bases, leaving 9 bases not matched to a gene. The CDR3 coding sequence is TGTGCCTGGACGACAGGGTCCCTGCTCAATCAGCCCCAGCATTTT. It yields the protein CAWTTGSLLNQPQHF.

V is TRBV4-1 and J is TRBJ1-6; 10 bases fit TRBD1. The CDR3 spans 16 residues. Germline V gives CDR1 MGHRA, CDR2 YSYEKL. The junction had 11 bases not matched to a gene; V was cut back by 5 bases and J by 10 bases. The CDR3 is CASSSDAGTGVSPLHF. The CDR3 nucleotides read TGCGCCAGCAGCTCCGACGCAGGGACAGGGGTGTCACCCCTCCACTTT.

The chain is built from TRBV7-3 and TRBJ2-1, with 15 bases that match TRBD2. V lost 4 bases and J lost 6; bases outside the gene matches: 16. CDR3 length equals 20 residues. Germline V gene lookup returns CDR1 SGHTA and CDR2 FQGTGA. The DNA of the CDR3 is TGTGCCAGCAGCTCCGTGGCTGGGACTAGCGGGGGGCCTGCCTCCAATGAGCAGTTCTTC. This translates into CASSSVAGTSGGPASNEQFF.

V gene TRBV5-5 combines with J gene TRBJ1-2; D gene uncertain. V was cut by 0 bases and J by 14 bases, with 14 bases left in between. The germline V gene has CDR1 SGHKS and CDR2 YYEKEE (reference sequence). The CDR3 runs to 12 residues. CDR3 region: CASSLERLLFTF. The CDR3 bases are TGTGCCAGCAGCTTGGAAAGACTCCTGTTTACCTTC.

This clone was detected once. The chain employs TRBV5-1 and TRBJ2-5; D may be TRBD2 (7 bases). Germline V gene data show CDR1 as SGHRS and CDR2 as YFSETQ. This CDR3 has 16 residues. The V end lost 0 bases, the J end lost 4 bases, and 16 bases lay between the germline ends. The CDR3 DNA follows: TGCGCCAGCAGCTTGGATCTGGGGGGGCCACGAGAGACCCAGTACTTC. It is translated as CASSLDLGGPRETQYF.

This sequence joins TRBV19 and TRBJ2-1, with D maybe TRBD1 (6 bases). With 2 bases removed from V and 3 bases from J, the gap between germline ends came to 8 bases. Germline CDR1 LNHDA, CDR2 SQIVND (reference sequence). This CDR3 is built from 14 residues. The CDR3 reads CASSIQGNYNEQFF. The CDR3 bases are TGTGCCAGTAGTATACAGGGGAACTACAATGAGCAGTTCTTC.

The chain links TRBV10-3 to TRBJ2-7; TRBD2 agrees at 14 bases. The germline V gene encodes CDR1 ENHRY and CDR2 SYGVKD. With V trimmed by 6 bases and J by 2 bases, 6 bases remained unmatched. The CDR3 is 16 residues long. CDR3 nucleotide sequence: TGTGCCATCAGGGGACTAGCGGGAGAGGCCACCTACGAGCAGTACTTC. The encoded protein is CAIRGLAGEATYEQYF.

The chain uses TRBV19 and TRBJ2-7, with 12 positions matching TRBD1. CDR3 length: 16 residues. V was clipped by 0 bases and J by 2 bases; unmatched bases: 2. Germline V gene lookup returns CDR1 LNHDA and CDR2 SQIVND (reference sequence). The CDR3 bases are TGTGCCAGTAGTATAGAGGGGACAGGGGGCCCCTACGAGCAGTACTTC. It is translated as CASSIEGTGGPYEQYF.

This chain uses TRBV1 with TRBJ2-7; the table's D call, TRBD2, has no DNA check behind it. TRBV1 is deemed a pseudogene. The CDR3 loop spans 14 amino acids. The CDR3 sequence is CTSSQDLSGDEQYF. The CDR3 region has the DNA TGCACCAGCAGCCAAGATCTTAGCGGGGACGAGCAGTACTTC.

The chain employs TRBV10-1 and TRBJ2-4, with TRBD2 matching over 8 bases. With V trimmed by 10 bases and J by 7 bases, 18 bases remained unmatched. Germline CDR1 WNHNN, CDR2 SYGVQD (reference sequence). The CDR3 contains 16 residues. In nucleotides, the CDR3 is TGCGCCAACCATTCTGGCGGGAGGTGCGAGGGGAACATTCAGTACTTC. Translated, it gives CANHSGGRCEGNIQYF.

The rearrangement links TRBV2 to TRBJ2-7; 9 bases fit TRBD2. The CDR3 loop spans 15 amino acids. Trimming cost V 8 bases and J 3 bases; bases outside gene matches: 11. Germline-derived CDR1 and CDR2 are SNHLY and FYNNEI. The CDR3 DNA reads TGTGCCAGCGCCAAGGGGCTAGCGGGGATCTACGAGCAGTACTTC. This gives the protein CASAKGLAGIYEQYF.

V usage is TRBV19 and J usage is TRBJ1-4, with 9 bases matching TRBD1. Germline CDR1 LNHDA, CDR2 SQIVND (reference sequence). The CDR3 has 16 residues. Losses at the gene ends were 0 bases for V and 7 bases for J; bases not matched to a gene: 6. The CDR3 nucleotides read TGTGCCAGTAGTATAGACCCGGGACAGGGAGGTGAAAAACTGTTTTTT. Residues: CASSIDPGQGGEKLFF.

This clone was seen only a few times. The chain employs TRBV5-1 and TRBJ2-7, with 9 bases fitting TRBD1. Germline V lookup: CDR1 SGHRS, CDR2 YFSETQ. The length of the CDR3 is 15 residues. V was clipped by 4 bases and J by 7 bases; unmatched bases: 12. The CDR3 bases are TGCGCCAGCAGCCTGAGGGACAGGGCTCGAGGAGAGCAGTACTTC. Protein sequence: CASSLRDRARGEQYF.

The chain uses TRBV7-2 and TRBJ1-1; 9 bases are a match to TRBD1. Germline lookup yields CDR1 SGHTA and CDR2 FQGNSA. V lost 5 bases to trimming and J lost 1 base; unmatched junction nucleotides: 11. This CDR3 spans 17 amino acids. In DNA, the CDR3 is TGTGCCAGCAGCGGATACAGGGGGCTTGTCGGGAACACTGAAGCTTTCTTT. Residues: CASSGYRGLVGNTEAFF.

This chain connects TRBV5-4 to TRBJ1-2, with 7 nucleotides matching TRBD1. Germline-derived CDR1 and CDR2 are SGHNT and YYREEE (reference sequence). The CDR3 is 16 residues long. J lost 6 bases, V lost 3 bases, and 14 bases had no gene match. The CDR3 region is CASSWGSKGAANGYTF. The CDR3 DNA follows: TGTGCCAGCAGCTGGGGCAGTAAGGGGGCGGCCAATGGCTACACCTTC. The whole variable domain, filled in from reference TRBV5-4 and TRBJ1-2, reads ETGVTQSPTHLIKTRGQQVTLRCSSQSGHNTVSWYQQALGQGPQFIFQYYREEENGRGNFPPRFSGLQFPNYSSELNVNALELDDSALYLCASSWGSKGAANGYTFGSGTRLTVV.

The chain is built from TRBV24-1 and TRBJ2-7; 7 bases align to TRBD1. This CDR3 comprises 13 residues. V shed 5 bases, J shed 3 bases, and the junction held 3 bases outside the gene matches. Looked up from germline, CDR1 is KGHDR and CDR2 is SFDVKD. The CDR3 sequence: CATSGGQFYEQYF. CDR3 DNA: TGTGCCACCAGTGGGGGACAGTTCTACGAGCAGTACTTC.

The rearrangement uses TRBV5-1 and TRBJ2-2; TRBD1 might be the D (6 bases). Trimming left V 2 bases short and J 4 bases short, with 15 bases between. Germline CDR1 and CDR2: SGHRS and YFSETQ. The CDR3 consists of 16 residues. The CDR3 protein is CASSFVTGQGTGELFF. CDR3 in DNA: TGCGCCAGCAGCTTCGTTACAGGGCAGGGCACCGGGGAGCTGTTTTTT.

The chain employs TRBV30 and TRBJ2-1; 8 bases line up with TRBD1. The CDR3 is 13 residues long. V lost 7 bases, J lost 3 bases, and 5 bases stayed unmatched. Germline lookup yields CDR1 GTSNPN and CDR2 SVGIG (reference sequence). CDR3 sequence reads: CAFGQGIYNEQFF. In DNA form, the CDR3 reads TGTGCCTTTGGACAGGGTATCTACAATGAGCAGTTCTTC.

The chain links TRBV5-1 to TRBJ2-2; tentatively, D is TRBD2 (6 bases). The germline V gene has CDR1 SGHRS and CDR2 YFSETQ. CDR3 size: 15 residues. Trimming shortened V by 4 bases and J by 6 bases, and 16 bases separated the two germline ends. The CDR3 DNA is TGCGCCAGCAGCCTGGGAGGCAGGGCGGCCGGGGAGCTGTTTTTT. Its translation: CASSLGGRAAGELFF.

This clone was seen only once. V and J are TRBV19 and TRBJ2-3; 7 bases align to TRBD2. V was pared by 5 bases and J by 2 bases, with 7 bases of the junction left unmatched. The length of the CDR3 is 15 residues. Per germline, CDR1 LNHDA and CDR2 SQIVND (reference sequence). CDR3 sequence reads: CASSGGRTYTDTQYF. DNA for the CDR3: TGTGCCAGTAGTGGCGGGAGAACCTACACAGATACGCAGTATTTT.

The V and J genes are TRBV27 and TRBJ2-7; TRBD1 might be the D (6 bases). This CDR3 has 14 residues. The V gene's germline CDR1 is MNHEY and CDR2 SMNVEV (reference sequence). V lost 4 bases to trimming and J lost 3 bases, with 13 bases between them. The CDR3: CASSYSQGLYEQYF. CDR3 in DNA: TGTGCCAGCAGTTATAGTCAGGGGCTCTACGAGCAGTACTTC.

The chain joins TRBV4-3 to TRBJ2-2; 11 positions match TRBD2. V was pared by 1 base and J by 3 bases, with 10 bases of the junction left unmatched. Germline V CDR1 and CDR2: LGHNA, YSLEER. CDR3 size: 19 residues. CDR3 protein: CASSQGDSGRARYTGELFF. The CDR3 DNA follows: TGCGCCAGCAGCCAAGGTGATAGCGGGAGGGCCAGGTACACCGGGGAGCTGTTTTTT.

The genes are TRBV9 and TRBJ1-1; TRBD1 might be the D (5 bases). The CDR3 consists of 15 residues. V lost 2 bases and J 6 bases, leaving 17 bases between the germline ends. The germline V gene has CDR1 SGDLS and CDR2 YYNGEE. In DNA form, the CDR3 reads TGTGCCAGCAGCGTCGATTCAGGGATATGGGCTGAAGCTTTCTTT. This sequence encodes CASSVDSGIWAEAFF. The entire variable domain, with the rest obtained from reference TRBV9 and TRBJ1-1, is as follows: DSGVTQTPKHLITATGQRVTLRCSPRSGDLSVYWYQQSLDQGLQFLIQYYNGEERAKGNILERFSAQQFPDLHSELNLSSLELGDSALYFCASSVDSGIWAEAFFGQGTRLTVV.